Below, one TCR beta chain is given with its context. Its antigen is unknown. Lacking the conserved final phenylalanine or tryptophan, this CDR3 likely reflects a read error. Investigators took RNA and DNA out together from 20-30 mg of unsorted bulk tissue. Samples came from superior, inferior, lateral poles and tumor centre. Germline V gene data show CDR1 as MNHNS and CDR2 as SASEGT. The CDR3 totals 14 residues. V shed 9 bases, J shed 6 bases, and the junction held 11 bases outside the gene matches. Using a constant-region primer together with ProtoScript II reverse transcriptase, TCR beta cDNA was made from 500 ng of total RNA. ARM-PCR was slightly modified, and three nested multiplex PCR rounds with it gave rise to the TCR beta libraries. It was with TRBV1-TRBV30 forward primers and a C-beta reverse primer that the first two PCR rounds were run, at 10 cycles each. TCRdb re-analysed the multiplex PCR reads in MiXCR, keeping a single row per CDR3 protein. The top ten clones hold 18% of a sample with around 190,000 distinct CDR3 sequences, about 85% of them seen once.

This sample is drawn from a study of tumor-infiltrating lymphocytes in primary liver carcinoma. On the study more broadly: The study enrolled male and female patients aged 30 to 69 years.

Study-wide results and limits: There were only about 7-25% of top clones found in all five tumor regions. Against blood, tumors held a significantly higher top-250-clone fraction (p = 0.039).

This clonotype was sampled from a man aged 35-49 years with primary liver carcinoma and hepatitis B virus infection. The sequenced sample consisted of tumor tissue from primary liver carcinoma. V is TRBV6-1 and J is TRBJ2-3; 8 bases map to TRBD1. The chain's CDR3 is CARSLDRVGDTQYS. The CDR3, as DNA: TGTGCCAGGAGTTTGGACAGGGTAGGGGATACGCAGTATTCT.